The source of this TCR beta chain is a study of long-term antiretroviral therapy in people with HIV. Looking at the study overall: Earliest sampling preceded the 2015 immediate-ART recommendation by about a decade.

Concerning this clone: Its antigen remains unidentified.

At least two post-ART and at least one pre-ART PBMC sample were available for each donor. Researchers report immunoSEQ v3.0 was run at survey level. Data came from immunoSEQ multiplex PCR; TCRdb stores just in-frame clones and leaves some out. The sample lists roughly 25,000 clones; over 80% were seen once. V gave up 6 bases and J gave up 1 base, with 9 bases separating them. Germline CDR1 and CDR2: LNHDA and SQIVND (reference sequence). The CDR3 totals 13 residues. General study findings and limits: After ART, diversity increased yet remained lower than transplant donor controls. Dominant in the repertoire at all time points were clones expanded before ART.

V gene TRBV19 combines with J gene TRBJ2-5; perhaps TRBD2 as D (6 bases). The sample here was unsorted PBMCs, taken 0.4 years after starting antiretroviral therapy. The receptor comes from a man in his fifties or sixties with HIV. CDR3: CASSPGVQETQYF. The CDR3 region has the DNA TGTGCCAGTAGCCCGGGGGTCCAAGAGACCCAGTACTTC.